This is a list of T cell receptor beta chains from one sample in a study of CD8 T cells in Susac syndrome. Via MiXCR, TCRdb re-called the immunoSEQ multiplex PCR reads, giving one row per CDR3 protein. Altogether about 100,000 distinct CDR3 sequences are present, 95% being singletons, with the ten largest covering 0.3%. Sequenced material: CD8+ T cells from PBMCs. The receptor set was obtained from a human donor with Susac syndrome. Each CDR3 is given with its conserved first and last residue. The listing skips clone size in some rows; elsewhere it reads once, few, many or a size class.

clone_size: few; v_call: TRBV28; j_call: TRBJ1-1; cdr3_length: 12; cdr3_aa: CASSLAGAEAFF
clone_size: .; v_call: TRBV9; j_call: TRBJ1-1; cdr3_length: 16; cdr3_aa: CASSVAGRDFGTEAFF
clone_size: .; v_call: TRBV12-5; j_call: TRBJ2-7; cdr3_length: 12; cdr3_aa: CASGLGAYEQYF
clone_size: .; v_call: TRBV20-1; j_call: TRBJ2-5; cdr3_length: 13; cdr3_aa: CSARRGQQETQYF
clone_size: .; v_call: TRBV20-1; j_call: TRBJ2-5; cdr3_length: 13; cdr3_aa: CSAPGTGGETQYF
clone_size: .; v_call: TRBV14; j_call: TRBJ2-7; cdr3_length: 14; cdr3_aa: CASSPGLGPYEQYF
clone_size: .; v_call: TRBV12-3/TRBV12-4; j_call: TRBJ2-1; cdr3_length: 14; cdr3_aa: CASSFLLASPEQFF
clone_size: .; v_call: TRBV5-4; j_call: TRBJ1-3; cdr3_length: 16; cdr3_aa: CASSDGPGPSGNTIYF
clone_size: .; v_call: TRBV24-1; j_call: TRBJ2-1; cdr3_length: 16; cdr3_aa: CATSEAGSWGGNEQFF
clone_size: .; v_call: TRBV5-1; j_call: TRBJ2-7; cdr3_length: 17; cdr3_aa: CASSEGQGIDRAYEQYF
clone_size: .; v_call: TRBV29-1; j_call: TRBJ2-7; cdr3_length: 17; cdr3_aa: CSVGSRLLAGGSYEQYF
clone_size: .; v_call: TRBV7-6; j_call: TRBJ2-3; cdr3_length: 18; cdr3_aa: CASSLDGPGGRKADTQYF
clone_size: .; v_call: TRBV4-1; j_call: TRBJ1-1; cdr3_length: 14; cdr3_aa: CASSQDVGSTEAFF
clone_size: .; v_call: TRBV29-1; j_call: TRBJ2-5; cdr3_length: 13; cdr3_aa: CSGGPVLRETQYF
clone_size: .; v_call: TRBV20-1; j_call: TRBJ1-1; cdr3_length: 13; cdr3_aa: CSARDRVRTEAFF
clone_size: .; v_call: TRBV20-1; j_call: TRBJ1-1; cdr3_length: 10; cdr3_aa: CSARQGRAFF
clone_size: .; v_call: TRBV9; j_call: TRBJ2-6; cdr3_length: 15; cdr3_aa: CASRVQGDGANVLTF
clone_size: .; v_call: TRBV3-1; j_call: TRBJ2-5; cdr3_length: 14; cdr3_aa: CASSFTGGLETQYF
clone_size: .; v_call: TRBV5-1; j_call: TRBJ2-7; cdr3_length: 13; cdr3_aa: CASSISGSYEQYF
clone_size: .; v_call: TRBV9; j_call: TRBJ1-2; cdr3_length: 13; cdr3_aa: CASSVGQNYGYTF
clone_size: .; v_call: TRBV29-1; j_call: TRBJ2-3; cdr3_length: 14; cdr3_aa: CSVPRGASTDTQYF
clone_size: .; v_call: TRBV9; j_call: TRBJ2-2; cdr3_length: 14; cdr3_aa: CASSVVGNTGELFF
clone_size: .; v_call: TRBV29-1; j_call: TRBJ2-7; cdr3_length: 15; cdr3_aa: CSVSPGPTRGYEQYF
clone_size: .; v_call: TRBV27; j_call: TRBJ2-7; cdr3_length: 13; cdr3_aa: CASSLSVSYEQYF
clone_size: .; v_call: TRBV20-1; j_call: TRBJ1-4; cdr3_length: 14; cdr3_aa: CSAKVGTVNEKLFF
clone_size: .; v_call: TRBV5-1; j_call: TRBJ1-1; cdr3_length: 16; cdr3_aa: CASSLTPVGMNTEAFF
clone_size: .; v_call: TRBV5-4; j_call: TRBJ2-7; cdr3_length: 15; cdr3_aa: CASSSRGLGGDEQYF
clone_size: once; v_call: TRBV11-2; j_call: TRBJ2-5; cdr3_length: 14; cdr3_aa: CASFSGGARETQYF
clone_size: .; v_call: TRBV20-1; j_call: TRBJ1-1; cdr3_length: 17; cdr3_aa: CSARIQRVGQANTEAFF